This T cell receptor beta chain originates from a study of blood T cell repertoires in COVID-19. Study overall: The United States, Italy and Spain provided the acute and convalescent COVID-19 samples. T cells, B-cell-depleted T cells, or PBMCs supplied cDNA or gDNA.

Study processing details: It was from reference gene primer amplification that nucleated cell counts were estimated. Here immunoSEQ multiplex PCR was the method, and the copy in TCRdb shows in-frame clones only, minus some. The V and J calls and clone size are taken from that table; D and trimming were inferred from the DNA. Found here are about 260,000 clones, roughly 88% of them singletons; the top ten hold about 0.7%. CDR1 is LNHDA, CDR2 SQIVND, per germline (reference sequence). The CDR3 is 13 amino acids. V lost 3 bases and J lost 4; bases outside the gene matches: 2. The V call is TRBV19, the J call TRBJ2-7; 8 nucleotides line up with TRBD2. Material: peripheral blood. The TCR was taken from a human donor in a cohort sampled during active COVID-19. The CDR3 loop is CASSISGTYEQYF. CDR3 sequence (DNA): TGTGCCAGTAGTATTAGCGGGACATACGAGCAGTACTTC. Complete variable domain (other parts from reference TRBV19 and TRBJ2-7): DGGITQSPKYLFRKEGQNVTLSCEQNLNHDAMYWYRQDPGQGLRLIYYSQIVNDFQKGDIAEGYSVSREKKESFPLTVTSAQKNPTAFYLCASSISGTYEQYFGPGTRLTVT.